The next 20 T cell receptor beta chains were all read from a single sample in a study of long-term antiretroviral therapy in people with HIV. It was version v3.0 of the immunoSEQ assay that was run at survey level. The method was immunoSEQ multiplex PCR; TCRdb's version includes in-frame clones alone and lacks a portion of them. The table has about 21,000 clones, around four fifths seen once. Sequencing was performed on unsorted PBMCs, taken 1.9 years after starting antiretroviral therapy. The origin of the receptors is a woman between 50 and 59 years old with HIV.

This rearrangement joins TRBV29-1 to TRBJ2-7; the D gene is possibly TRBD2 (6 bases). This CDR3 spans 11 amino acids. The germline gives CDR1 SQVTM, CDR2 ANQGSEA. V lost 7 bases to trimming and J lost 1 base, with 8 bases between them. CDR3 DNA sequence: TGCAGCGCGGGGACTTCCTACGAGCAGTACTTC. It encodes CSAGTSYEQYF.

In this sample, this clone turned up a few times. V is TRBV4-1 and J is TRBJ1-2; a weak D match, TRBD1 (5 bases). This CDR3 spans 14 amino acids. Trimming shortened V by 3 bases and J by 2 bases, and 10 bases separated the two germline ends. Germline loops: CDR1 MGHRA, CDR2 YSYEKL. CDR3 loop: CASSQTTDNYGYTF. The CDR3 DNA reads TGCGCCAGCAGCCAGACGACAGACAACTATGGCTACACCTTC.

This chain links TRBV9 with TRBJ2-7; 7 bases match TRBD1. The germline V gene encodes CDR1 SGDLS and CDR2 YYNGEE. The V segment lost 3 bases and the J segment 2 bases; nucleotides outside the gene matches: 5. CDR3 length: 14 residues. The CDR3 nucleotides are TGTGCCAGCAGCGCTGGGGACAGAACCTACGAGCAGTACTTC. Its translation: CASSAGDRTYEQYF.

This sequence joins TRBV7-3 and TRBJ2-1; possibly TRBD2 for D (6 bases). V dropped 1 base and J dropped 7 bases, with 14 bases sitting between them. Germline CDR1 reads SGHTA; CDR2 reads FQGTGA. The CDR3 is made up of 15 amino acids. The DNA of the CDR3 is TGTGCCAGCAGCTTAATGGGACTCCCCTCGAATGAGCAGTTCTTC. Residues: CASSLMGLPSNEQFF.

The rearrangement joins TRBV6-5 to TRBJ1-6; weak D call: TRBD1 (6 bases). The V end was cut by 4 bases, the J end by 9 bases, with 13 bases between. The CDR3 loop spans 14 amino acids. Germline V gives CDR1 MNHEY, CDR2 SVGAGI. The CDR3 region is CASSSGDHGSPLHF. The CDR3 coding sequence is TGTGCCAGCAGTTCAGGGGATCATGGTTCACCCCTCCACTTT.

This sequence joins TRBV6-5 and TRBJ2-5, with 7 nucleotides matching TRBD2. Losses at the gene ends were 6 bases for V and 5 bases for J; bases not matched to a gene: 9. The germline V gene encodes CDR1 MNHEY and CDR2 SVGAGI. The CDR3 has 14 amino acids. For the CDR3, the DNA is TGTGCCAGCAGGGGAGGGCTAGCGATCGAGACCCAGTACTTC. Protein: CASRGGLAIETQYF.

This chain joins TRBV28 and TRBJ1-4, with D possibly being TRBD1 (6 bases). Germline V CDR1 and CDR2: MDHEN, SYDVKM. Trimming left V 6 bases short and J 8 bases short, with 10 bases between. This CDR3 has 12 residues. The CDR3 here is CASRPGQEKLFF. The CDR3, as DNA: TGTGCCAGCAGGCCCGGACAGGAAAAACTGTTTTTT.

The chain is built from TRBV2 and TRBJ2-2, with D uncertain. With 3 bases removed from V and 4 bases from J, the gap between germline ends came to 15 bases. The CDR3 covers 16 residues. In germline, CDR1 is SNHLY, CDR2 FYNNEI. CDR3 sequence: CASSDYGATGTGELFF. The DNA of the CDR3 is TGTGCCAGCAGTGATTATGGCGCCACGGGCACCGGGGAGCTGTTTTTT.

The V gene is TRBV5-5, the J gene TRBJ2-7; D remains unclear. V lost 1 base and J 4 bases, leaving 9 bases between the germline ends. Germline CDR1 is SGHKS and CDR2 is YYEKEE (reference sequence). The CDR3 is 13 amino acids. The CDR3 sequence is CASSLQPEYEQYF. The CDR3 DNA is TGTGCCAGCAGCTTGCAACCAGAATACGAGCAGTACTTC.

The chain links TRBV2 to TRBJ2-3; tentatively, D is TRBD2 (6 bases). Trimming shortened V by 11 bases and J by 1 base, and 16 bases separated the two germline ends. The CDR3 extends over 14 amino acids. Germline V gene data show CDR1 as SNHLY and CDR2 as FYNNEI. As DNA, the CDR3 is TGTGCCGGCCGTAGGGGCGGGGGCACAGATACGCAGTATTTT. Encoded protein: CAGRRGGGTDTQYF.

This clone was observed once. DNA of the CDR3: TGTGCCAGCAGCCAATGGAGGAATGAGCAGTTCTTC. Translating it yields CASSQWRNEQFF. The V call is TRBV14, the J call TRBJ2-1; maybe TRBD2 (5 bases). Germline CDR1 reads SGHDN; CDR2 reads FVKESK. The length of the CDR3 is 12 residues. The V gene lost 2 bases and the J gene lost 7 bases, with 6 bases spanning the gap.

The rearrangement links TRBV9 to TRBJ1-1; 7 positions agree with TRBD1. The CDR3 is made up of 14 amino acids. The V gene end was trimmed by 4 bases and the J gene end by 4 bases; junction bases not matched to a gene: 7. Germline values: CDR1 SGDLS, CDR2 YYNGEE. CDR3 sequence (DNA): TGTGCCAGCAGCTTCAGGGGGGAGGGCACTGAAGCTTTCTTT. Its protein product is CASSFRGEGTEAFF.

This sequence joins TRBV7-2 and TRBJ2-7; perhaps TRBD2 as D (5 bases). The CDR3 covers 15 residues. CDR1 is SGHTA, CDR2 FQGNSA, per germline. V lost 5 bases and J 0 bases, leaving 14 bases between the germline ends. CDR3 loop: CASSLSVLSSYEQYF. The CDR3 region has the DNA TGTGCCAGCAGCCTTAGCGTGCTTAGCTCCTACGAGCAGTACTTC.

This chain uses TRBV6-1 with TRBJ1-1; perhaps TRBD1 as D (6 bases). Trimming took off 5 bases at V and 4 bases at J, with 14 bases between the two ends. Germline CDR1 MNHNS, CDR2 SASEGT. This CDR3 comprises 14 residues. The CDR3 region is CASSFNREATEAFF. CDR3 sequence (DNA): TGTGCCAGCAGTTTTAACAGGGAGGCCACTGAAGCTTTCTTT.

This clone was found a few times. The genes are TRBV21-1 and TRBJ1-3. TRBV21-1 is deemed a pseudogene. The CDR3 spans 15 residues. Written as DNA, the CDR3 is TGTGCCAGCAGCAAAGGGAGGGGCGCTGGAAACACCATATATTTT. Its protein product is CASSKGRGAGNTIYF.

The rearrangement joins TRBV6-5 to TRBJ1-1; D might be TRBD1 (6 bases). V was shortened by 6 bases and J by 4 bases, with 15 bases between the two germline ends. This CDR3 has 14 residues. Per germline, CDR1 MNHEY and CDR2 SVGAGI. CDR3 amino acids: CASSAGDSGTEAFF. DNA of the CDR3: TGTGCCAGCAGCGCAGGGGATAGTGGCACTGAAGCTTTCTTT.

The rearrangement joins TRBV15 to TRBJ2-5; tentatively, D is TRBD1 (6 bases). V was shortened by 3 bases and J by 2 bases, with 10 bases between the two germline ends. The CDR3 contains 14 residues. CDR1 and CDR2 from the germline V gene are LNHNV and YYDKDF (reference sequence). As DNA, the CDR3 is TGTGCCACCAGCAGTGGGACACGTCAAGAGACCCAGTACTTC. Protein product: CATSSGTRQETQYF.

The chain joins TRBV5-6 to TRBJ1-3; D remains ambiguous. CDR1 and CDR2 from the germline V gene are SGHDT and YYEEEE. Between the trimmed V and J ends, which lost 0 bases and 4 bases, there was a span of 11 bases. The CDR3 consists of 15 residues. CDR3 loop: CASSLDPRSGNTIYF. Written as DNA, the CDR3 is TGTGCCAGCAGCTTGGACCCCAGGTCGGGAAACACCATATATTTT.

V usage is TRBV7-9 and J usage is TRBJ2-5; D is possibly TRBD1 (5 bases). Trimming pared 5 bases from V and 2 bases from J, leaving 12 bases between. The CDR3 is 14 residues long. From germline, CDR1 is SEHNR and CDR2 FQNEAQ (reference sequence). The CDR3 DNA reads as TGTGCCAGCAGCCGCCCAGGGCTTCAAGAGACCCAGTACTTC. It specifies CASSRPGLQETQYF.

The CDR3 loop reads CASSPADRANTEAFF. The CDR3 coding sequence is TGTGCCAGCAGCCCGGCGGACAGGGCGAACACTGAAGCTTTCTTT. V usage is TRBV6-6 and J usage is TRBJ1-1; 8 nucleotides match TRBD1. V was pared by 6 bases and J by 1 base, with 7 bases of the junction left unmatched. The CDR3 extends over 15 amino acids. The germline CDR1 and CDR2 sequences are MNHNY and SVGAGI (reference sequence).